This T cell receptor beta chain was sequenced in a study of T cells in Graves' hyperthyroidism and ophthalmopathy. Study results and caveats: Ophthalmopathy got predicted by the model a median approximately 6 months before its onset. Researchers found most expanded thyroid clonotypes above 0.001 in blood as well.

As regards this clonotype: Its antigen is unidentified.

Regions amplified from RNA transcripts were the TCR beta CDR3 regions. RT-PCR in the first round (using the HTBI primer set) targeted the TCR CDR3. TCRdb analysed the multiplex PCR reads with MiXCR anew, one entry per CDR3 protein. This repertoire shows roughly 400,000 distinct CDR3 sequences, around 15% found once; its top ten account for 25% to 30%. Germline V lookup: CDR1 DFQATT, CDR2 SNEGSKA (reference sequence). The CDR3 covers 14 residues. Losses at the gene ends were 6 bases for V and 8 bases for J; bases not matched to a gene: 12. Uncontrolled infection, other autoimmune disease, pregnancy and lactation each barred patients from inclusion. A roughly 9.3 ml volume of fresh peripheral blood provided the PBMCs.

Sample: blood. V usage is TRBV20-1 and J usage is TRBJ1-4, with 7 bases fitting TRBD1. The sequence came from a man aged 50 to 60 with Graves' ophthalmopathy. The CDR3 loop is CSATHRGGYEKLFF. DNA for the CDR3: TGCAGTGCAACCCACAGGGGAGGTTACGAAAAACTGTTTTTT.